This T cell receptor (beta chain) comes out of a study of identical twins. Study-wide findings and caveats: Abundant beta clonotypes from cord blood had fewer insertions, unlike memory repertoires, which showed none. The same donors were not followed; conclusions instead depended on cross-sectional statistical analysis. Out-of-frame alpha sequences shared by twins showed excess low generation probability.

Germline trimming cut 3 bases from V and 7 bases from J; bases unmatched to any gene: 13. Looked up from germline, CDR1 is MGHRA and CDR2 is YSYEKL. The CDR3 consists of 16 residues. One entry per CDR3 protein results from TCRdb running MiXCR on the 5' RACE reads. The sample lists roughly 1,500,000 distinct CDR3 sequences, more than 30% occurring once. This clonotype occurred a few times. Its antigen remains unknown. The TCR sequence derives from a newborn girl in good health. Sequencing used cord blood. V usage is TRBV4-1 and J usage is TRBJ2-3, with 7 bases identical to TRBD2. This chain's CDR3 is CASSQSREISSNTQYF. CDR3 in DNA: TGCGCCAGCAGCCAGTCGCGGGAGATCTCATCTAATACGCAGTATTTT.